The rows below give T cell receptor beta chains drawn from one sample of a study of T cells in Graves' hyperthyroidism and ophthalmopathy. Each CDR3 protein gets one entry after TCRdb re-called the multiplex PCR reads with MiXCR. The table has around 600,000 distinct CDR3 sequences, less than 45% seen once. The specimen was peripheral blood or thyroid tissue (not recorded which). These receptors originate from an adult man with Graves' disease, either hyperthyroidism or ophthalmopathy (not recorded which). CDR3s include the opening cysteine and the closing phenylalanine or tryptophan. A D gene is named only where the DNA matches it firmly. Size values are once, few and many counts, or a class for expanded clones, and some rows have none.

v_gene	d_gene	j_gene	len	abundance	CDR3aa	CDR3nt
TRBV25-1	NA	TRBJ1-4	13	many	CASRGGDVGKLFF	TGTGCCAGCAGGGGGGGGGACGTGGGAAAACTGTTTTTT
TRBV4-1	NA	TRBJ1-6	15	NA	CASSPVRTSGSPLHF	TGCGCCAGCAGCCCCGTGAGGACCTCGGGTTCACCCCTCCACTTT
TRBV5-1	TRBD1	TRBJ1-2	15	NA	CASSAVQGPFYGYTF	TGCGCCAGCAGCGCGGTACAGGGGCCCTTCTATGGCTACACCTTC
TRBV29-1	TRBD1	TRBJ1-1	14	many	CSALTGNLNTEAFF	TGCAGCGCTTTGACAGGGAACTTGAACACTGAAGCTTTCTTT
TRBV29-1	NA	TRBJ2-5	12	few	CSAQAGQETQYF	TGCAGCGCCCAAGCGGGCCAAGAGACCCAGTACTTC
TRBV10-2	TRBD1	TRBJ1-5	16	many	CASSESDRGSDQPQHF	TGCGCCAGCAGTGAGTCGGACAGGGGGTCGGATCAGCCCCAGCATTTT
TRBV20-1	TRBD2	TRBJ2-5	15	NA	CSARDASGVIETQYF	TGCAGTGCTAGAGATGCTAGCGGGGTCATTGAGACCCAGTACTTC
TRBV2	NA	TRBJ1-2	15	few	CASSEPQGPIYGYTF	TGTGCCAGCAGTGAGCCACAGGGCCCAATCTATGGCTACACCTTC
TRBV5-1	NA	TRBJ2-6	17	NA	CASRSTGPLSGANVLTF	TGCGCCAGCAGATCCACAGGGCCTCTCTCTGGGGCCAACGTCCTGACTTTC
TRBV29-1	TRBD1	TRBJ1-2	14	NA	CSARSSGTGDGYTF	TGCAGCGCCCGGTCCTCCGGGACAGGGGATGGCTACACCTTC
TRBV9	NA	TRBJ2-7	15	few	CASSRGTQSSYEQYF	TGTGCCAGCAGCCGTGGGACACAGAGCTCCTACGAGCAGTACTTC
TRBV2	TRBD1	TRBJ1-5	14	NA	CASETGVGNQPQHF	TGTGCCAGCGAGACAGGGGTTGGGAATCAGCCCCAGCATTTT
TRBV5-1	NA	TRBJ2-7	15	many	CASSPTAASPYEQYF	TGCGCCAGCAGCCCCACCGCGGCGTCACCCTACGAGCAGTACTTC
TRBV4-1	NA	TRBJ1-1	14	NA	CASSPIDSYTEAFF	TGCGCCAGCAGCCCGATAGACAGTTACACTGAAGCTTTCTTT
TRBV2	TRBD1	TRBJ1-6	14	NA	CASSGQGNNSPLHF	TGTGCCAGCAGTGGACAGGGGAATAATTCACCCCTCCACTTT
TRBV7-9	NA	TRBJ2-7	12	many	CASSLSPYEQYF	TGTGCCAGCAGCTTAAGCCCCTACGAGCAGTACTTC
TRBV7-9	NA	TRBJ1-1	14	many	CASSNPLMGPEAFF	TGTGCCAGCAGCAACCCCCTCATGGGGCCTGAAGCTTTCTTT
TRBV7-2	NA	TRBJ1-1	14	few	CASSKGLMNTEAFF	TGTGCCAGCAGCAAGGGATTGATGAACACTGAAGCTTTCTTT
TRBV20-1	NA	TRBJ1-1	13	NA	CSASVRPDTEAFF	TGCAGTGCTAGTGTCCGGCCGGACACTGAAGCTTTCTTT
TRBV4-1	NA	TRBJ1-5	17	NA	CASSLGQRTPGNQPQHF	TGCGCCAGCAGCCTGGGCCAAAGGACTCCTGGCAATCAGCCCCAGCATTTT
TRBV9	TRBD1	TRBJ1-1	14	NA	CASSVGQGRTEAFF	TGTGCCAGCAGCGTAGGACAGGGGCGGACTGAAGCTTTCTTT
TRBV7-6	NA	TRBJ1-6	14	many	CASSLGGSNSPLHF	TGTGCCAGCAGCCTTGGGGGTTCCAATTCACCCCTCCACTTT
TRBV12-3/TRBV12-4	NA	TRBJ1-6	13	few	CASRGTRNSPLHF	TGTGCCAGCAGGGGGACGAGGAATTCACCCCTCCACTTT
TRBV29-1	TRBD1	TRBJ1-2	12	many	CSVETGTDGYTF	TGCAGCGTTGAGACAGGGACGGATGGCTACACCTTC
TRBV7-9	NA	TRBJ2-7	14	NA	CASSLAHGNNEQYF	TGTGCCAGCAGCTTAGCGCACGGGAACAACGAGCAGTACTTC
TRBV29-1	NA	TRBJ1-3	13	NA	CSVAPGTVNTIYF	TGCAGCGTTGCCCCCGGGACGGTGAACACCATATATTTT
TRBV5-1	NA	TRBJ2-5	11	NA	CASSLMGTQYF	TGCGCCAGCAGCTTGATGGGGACCCAGTACTTC
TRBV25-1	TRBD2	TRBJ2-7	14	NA	CARDPLASTYEQYF	TGTGCTAGAGATCCACTAGCGTCTACCTACGAGCAGTACTTC
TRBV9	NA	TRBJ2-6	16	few	CASSQGRVSGANVLTF	TGTGCCAGCAGCCAAGGCCGCGTATCTGGGGCCAACGTCCTGACTTTC
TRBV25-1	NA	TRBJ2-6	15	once	CAWTAGGSGANVLTF	TGTGCCTGGACCGCCGGGGGTTCTGGGGCCAACGTCCTGACTTTC
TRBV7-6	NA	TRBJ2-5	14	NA	CASSLVEGQETQYF	TGTGCCAGCAGCTTAGTAGAGGGGCAAGAGACCCAGTACTTC
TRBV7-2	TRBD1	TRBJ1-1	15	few	CASSQYDREYTEAFF	TGTGCCAGCAGCCAATACGACAGGGAATACACTGAAGCTTTCTTT
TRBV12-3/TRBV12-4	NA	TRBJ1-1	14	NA	CASSWQGQDTEAFF	TGTGCCAGCAGTTGGCAGGGGCAAGACACTGAAGCTTTCTTT